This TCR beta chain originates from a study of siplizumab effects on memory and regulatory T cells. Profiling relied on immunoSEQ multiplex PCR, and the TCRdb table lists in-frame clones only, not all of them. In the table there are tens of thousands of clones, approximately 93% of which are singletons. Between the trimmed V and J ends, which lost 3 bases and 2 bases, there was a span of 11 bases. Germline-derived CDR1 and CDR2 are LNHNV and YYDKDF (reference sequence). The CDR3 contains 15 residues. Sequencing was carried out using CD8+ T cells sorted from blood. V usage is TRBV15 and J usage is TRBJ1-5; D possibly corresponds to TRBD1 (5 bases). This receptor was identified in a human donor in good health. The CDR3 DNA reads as TGTGCCACCAGCAGTAAGGGGATACGCAATCAGCCCCAGCATTTT. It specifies CATSSKGIRNQPQHF.